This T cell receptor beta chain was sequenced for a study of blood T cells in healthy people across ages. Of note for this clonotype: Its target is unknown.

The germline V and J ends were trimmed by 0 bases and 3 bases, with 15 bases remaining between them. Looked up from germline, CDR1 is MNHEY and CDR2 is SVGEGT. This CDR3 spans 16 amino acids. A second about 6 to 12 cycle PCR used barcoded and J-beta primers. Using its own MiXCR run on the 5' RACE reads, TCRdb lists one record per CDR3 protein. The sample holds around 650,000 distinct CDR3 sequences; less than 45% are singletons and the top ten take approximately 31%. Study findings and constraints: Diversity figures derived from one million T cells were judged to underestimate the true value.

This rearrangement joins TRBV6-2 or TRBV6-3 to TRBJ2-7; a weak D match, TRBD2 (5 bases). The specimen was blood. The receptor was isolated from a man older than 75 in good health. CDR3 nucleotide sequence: TGTGCCAGCAGTTACTCGGGTGCGGGCCGCAACTACGAGCAGTACTTC. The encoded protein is CASSYSGAGRNYEQYF.